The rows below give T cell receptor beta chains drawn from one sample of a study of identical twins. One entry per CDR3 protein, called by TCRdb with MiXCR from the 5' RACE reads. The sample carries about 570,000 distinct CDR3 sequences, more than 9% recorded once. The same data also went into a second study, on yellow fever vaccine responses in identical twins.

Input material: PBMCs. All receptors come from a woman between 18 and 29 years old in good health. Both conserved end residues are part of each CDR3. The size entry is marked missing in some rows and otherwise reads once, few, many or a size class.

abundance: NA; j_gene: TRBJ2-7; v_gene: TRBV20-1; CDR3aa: CSARRLAGGFPPEQYF
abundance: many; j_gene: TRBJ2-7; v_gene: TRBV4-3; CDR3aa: CASSQYRGSSYEQYF
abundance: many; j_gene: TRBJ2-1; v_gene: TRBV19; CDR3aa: CASGERITEQFF
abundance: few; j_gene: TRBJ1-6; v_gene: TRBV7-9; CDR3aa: CASSLGLGFDSPLHF
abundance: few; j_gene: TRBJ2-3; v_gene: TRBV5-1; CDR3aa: CASSLAAEGGTQYF
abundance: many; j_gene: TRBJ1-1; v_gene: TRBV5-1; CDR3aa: CASSFQGATEAFF
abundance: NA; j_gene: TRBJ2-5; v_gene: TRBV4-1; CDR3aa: CASSQQPPDRGPYETQYF
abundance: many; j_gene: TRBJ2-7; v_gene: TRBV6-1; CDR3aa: CASRANRRDRDSYEQYF
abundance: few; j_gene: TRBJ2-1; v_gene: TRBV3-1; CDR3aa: CASSQGLAAIQFF
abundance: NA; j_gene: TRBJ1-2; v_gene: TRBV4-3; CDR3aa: CASSQILKYGYTF
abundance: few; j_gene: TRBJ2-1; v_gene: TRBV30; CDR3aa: CASALSLNNEQFF
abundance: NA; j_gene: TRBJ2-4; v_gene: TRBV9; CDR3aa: CASSANQGWGNIQYF
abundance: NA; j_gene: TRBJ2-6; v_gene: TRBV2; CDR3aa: CASSDRIFGGANVLTF
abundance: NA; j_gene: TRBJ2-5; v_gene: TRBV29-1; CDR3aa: CSVVSVQETQYF
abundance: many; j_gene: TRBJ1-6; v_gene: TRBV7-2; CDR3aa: CASSLASGVRSYNSPLHF
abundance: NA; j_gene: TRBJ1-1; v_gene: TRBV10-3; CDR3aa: CAIRVGGNTEAFF
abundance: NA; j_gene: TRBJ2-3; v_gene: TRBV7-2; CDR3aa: CASSGGGLALNTQYF
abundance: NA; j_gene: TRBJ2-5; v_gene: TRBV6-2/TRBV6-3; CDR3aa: CASRLAGAPTQYF
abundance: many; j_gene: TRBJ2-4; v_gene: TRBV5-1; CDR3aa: CASSLGPGIKQNIQYF
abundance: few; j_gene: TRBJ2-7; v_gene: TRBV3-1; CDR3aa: CASSLLRGLDEQYF
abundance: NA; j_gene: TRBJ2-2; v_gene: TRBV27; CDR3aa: CASSLRGQSKVKTGELFF
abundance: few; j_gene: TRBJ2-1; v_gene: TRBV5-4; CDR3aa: CASTSPSGGAYNEQFF
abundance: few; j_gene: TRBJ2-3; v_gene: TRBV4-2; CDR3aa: CASSQGTIDTQYF
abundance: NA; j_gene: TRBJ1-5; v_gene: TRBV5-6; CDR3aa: CASSTGQGLIRGNQPQHF
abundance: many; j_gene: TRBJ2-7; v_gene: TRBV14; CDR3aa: CASSQDLLYTYEQYF
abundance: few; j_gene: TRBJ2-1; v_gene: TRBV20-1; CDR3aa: CSARDTPAKFLAGDYNEQFF
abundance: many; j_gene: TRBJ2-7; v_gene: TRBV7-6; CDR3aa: CASSLREGYEQYF
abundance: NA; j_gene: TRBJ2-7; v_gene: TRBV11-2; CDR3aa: CASSQAGTGYYAYEQYF
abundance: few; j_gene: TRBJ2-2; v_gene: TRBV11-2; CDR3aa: CASSFGLGTGELFF
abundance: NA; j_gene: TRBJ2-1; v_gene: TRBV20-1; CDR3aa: CSASHRENEQFF
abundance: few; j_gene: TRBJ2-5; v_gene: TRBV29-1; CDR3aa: CSVVLAGLQETQYF
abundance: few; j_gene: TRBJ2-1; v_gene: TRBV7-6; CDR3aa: CASSVTTSGGVFSYNEQFF
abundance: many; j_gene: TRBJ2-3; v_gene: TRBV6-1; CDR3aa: CASSGKEGGSDTQYF
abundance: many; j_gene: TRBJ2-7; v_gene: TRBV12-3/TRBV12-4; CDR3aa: CASSPSGRALYEQYF
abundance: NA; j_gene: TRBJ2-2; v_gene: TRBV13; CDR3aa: CASSLVGFGTGELFF
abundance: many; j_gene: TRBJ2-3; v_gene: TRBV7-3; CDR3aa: CASSLRGANTDTQYF
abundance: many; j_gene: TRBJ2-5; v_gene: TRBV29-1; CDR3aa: CSVEWLAGETQYF
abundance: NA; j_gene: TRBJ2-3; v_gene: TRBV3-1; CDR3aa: CASSQQVGGITSTDTQYF
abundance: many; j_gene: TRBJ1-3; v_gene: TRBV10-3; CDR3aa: CAISELEQGNTIYF
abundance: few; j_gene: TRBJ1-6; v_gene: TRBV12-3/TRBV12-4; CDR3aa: CASSALASYSPLHF
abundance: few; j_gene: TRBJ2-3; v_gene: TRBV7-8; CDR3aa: CASSLAREAGWFADTQYF
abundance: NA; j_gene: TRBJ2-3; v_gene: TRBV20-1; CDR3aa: CSANRHTSGGGPYSTDTQYF
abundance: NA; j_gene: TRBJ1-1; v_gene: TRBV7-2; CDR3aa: CASSLVAVNTEAFF
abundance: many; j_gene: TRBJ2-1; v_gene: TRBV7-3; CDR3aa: CASSRPGAEQFF
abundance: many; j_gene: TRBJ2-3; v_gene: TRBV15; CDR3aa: CATSILDPTDTQYF
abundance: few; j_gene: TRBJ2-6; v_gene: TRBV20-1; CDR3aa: CSAFQGALGANVLTF
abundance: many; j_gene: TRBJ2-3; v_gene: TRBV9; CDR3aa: CASSVVLDTQYF
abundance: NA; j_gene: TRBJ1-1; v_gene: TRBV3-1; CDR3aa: CASSLLPGTTEAFF
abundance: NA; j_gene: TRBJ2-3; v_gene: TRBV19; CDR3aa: CASSIRFTLADTQYF
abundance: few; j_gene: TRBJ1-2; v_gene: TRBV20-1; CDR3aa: CSAPGQGGGYTF
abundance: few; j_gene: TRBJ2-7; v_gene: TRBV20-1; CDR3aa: CSARVGGEGYSYEQYF
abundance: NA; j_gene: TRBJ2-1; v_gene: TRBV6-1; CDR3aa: CASIATPGLAYNEQFF
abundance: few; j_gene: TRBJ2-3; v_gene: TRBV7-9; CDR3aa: CASSFFTAADTQYF
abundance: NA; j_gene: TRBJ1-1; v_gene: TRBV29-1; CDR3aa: CSVDPSGANTEAFF
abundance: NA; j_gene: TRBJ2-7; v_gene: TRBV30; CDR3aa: CAWRGQLGYEQYF
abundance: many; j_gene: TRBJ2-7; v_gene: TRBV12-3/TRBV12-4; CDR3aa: CASSLALAIPYEQYF
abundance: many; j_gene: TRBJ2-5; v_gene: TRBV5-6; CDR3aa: CASSLVSGARVEETQYF
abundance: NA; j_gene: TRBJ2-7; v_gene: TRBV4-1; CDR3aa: CASSQERGRGHGSGVSEQYF
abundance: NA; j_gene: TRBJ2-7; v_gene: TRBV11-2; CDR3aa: CASSTHRDRFTYEQYF
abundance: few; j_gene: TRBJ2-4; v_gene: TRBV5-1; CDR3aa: CASSLGTGRNIQYF